These T cell receptor beta chains were read from a single sample in a study of cytomegalovirus exposure and HLA in healthy donors. Here immunoSEQ multiplex PCR was the method, and the copy in TCRdb shows in-frame clones only, minus some. The sample contains about 120,000 clones, approximately 9.4% of which appear only once. Input material: PBMCs. All receptors come from a young man in good health and CMV-seronegative. Both conserved end residues are part of each CDR3. The D gene is left open where the match is weak. Size values are once, few and many counts, or a class for expanded clones, and some rows have none.

D: NA
length: 13
size: few
J: TRBJ2-2
V: TRBV11-1
DNA: TGTGCCACCAGAGGGGGGGTCACCGGGGAGCTGTTTTTT
CDR3: CATRGGVTGELFF

D: NA
length: 12
size: NA
J: TRBJ2-3
V: TRBV18
DNA: TGTGCCAGCTCACCTCGGACAGATACGCAGTATTTT
CDR3: CASSPRTDTQYF

D: NA
length: 14
size: few
J: TRBJ1-4
V: TRBV19
DNA: TGTGCCAGTAGTACCCCCGGGTTAATTGAAAAACTGTTTTTT
CDR3: CASSTPGLIEKLFF

D: NA
length: 15
size: few
J: TRBJ1-5
V: TRBV19
DNA: TGTGCCAAAAAGCAGGGCGTTGAAAGCAATCAGCCCCAGCATTTT
CDR3: CAKKQGVESNQPQHF

D: TRBD1
length: 12
size: few
J: TRBJ2-5
V: TRBV30
DNA: TGTGCCTGGAGTGCTTCAGGGGGGACCCAGTACTTC
CDR3: CAWSASGGTQYF

D: NA
length: 15
size: few
J: TRBJ1-3
V: TRBV7-9
DNA: TGTGCCAGCAGCTTAGAATGGCTGATCGGAAACACCATATATTTT
CDR3: CASSLEWLIGNTIYF

D: NA
length: 16
size: few
J: TRBJ2-3
V: TRBV4-1
DNA: TGCGCCAGCAGCCAAGAGAGAGATGTGAGCACAGATACGCAGTATTTT
CDR3: CASSQERDVSTDTQYF

D: TRBD2
length: 11
size: few
J: TRBJ2-1
V: TRBV27
DNA: TGTGCCAGCACCTCGGGGGGTGAGCAGTTCTTC
CDR3: CASTSGGEQFF

D: NA
length: 12
size: NA
J: TRBJ1-6
V: TRBV30
DNA: TGTGCCTGGAATCCCACAGGGTCGCCCCTCCACTTT
CDR3: CAWNPTGSPLHF

D: TRBD2
length: 14
size: few
J: TRBJ2-5
V: TRBV6-5
DNA: TGTGCCAGCAGTTCCCTAGCGGGAAAAGAGACCCAGTACTTC
CDR3: CASSSLAGKETQYF

D: NA
length: 15
size: NA
J: TRBJ1-4
V: TRBV2
DNA: TGTGCCAGCAGTGAATCGCGGGTGGCTAATGAAAAACTGTTTTTT
CDR3: CASSESRVANEKLFF

D: TRBD1
length: 17
size: NA
J: TRBJ2-6
V: TRBV10-3
DNA: TGTGCCATCAGTCCGGGACAGGGGTTGGCTGGGGCCAACGTCCTGACTTTC
CDR3: CAISPGQGLAGANVLTF

D: TRBD1
length: 15
size: NA
J: TRBJ1-2
V: TRBV18
DNA: TGTGCCAGCTCACCCCCCACGTGGACAGGGGAGGGCTACACCTTC
CDR3: CASSPPTWTGEGYTF

D: NA
length: 14
size: NA
J: TRBJ2-7
V: TRBV11-3
DNA: TGTGCCAGCAGCCAGGTCACAGCCGGAAGCGAGCAGTACTTC
CDR3: CASSQVTAGSEQYF

D: TRBD2
length: 18
size: NA
J: TRBJ2-3
V: TRBV28
DNA: TGTGCCAGCAGTTTAAGTCGGGTGAGGAGCGGGGCTGGAGATACGCAGTATTTT
CDR3: CASSLSRVRSGAGDTQYF

D: TRBD1
length: 16
size: NA
J: TRBJ1-3
V: TRBV4-3
DNA: TGCGCCAGCAGCCAAGTTAGGACAGGGGCTGGAAACACCATATATTTT
CDR3: CASSQVRTGAGNTIYF

D: TRBD1
length: 13
size: NA
J: TRBJ1-1
V: TRBV25-1
DNA: TGTGCCAGTATGGGGACAGGAAAATCGAGGGCTTTCTTT
CDR3: CASMGTGKSRAFF

D: NA
length: 15
size: NA
J: TRBJ1-1
V: TRBV5-4
DNA: TGTGCCAGCAGCTTGGCCCCAGGGTCGAACACTGAAGCTTTCTTT
CDR3: CASSLAPGSNTEAFF

D: TRBD1
length: 14
size: NA
J: TRBJ2-5
V: TRBV5-6
DNA: TGTGCCAGCAGCTGGGACAGGGGGACAGAGACCCAGTACTTC
CDR3: CASSWDRGTETQYF

D: NA
length: 12
size: few
J: TRBJ2-7
V: TRBV7-2
DNA: TGTGCCAGCAGCTTAACCGGGACTCCTACGTACTTC
CDR3: CASSLTGTPTYF

D: NA
length: 15
size: NA
J: TRBJ2-3
V: TRBV5-4
DNA: TGTGCCAGCAGCGCCTACCTACTGAGCACAGATACGCAGTATTTT
CDR3: CASSAYLLSTDTQYF

D: NA
length: 13
size: few
J: TRBJ2-5
V: TRBV5-1
DNA: TGCGCCAGCAGCGGCCTGCCGGGGGAGACCCAGTACTTC
CDR3: CASSGLPGETQYF

D: NA
length: 14
size: NA
J: TRBJ2-5
V: TRBV6-5
DNA: TGTGCCAGCAGTTACTCATCGGGTCGTGAGACCCAGTACTTC
CDR3: CASSYSSGRETQYF

D: TRBD1
length: 16
size: few
J: TRBJ2-5
V: TRBV19
DNA: TGTGCCAGTAGTCTCACGGGACAGGGTCACCAAGAGACCCAGTACTTC
CDR3: CASSLTGQGHQETQYF

D: NA
length: 15
size: NA
J: TRBJ1-3
V: TRBV11-3
DNA: TGTGCCAGCAGCTTTTTATCCAGCTCTGGAAACACCATATATTTT
CDR3: CASSFLSSSGNTIYF

D: TRBD1
length: 13
size: NA
J: TRBJ1-6
V: TRBV30
DNA: TGTGCCTGGACCACGGACAGGGAATCACCCCTCCACTTT
CDR3: CAWTTDRESPLHF

D: NA
length: 13
size: NA
J: TRBJ2-7
V: TRBV7-8
DNA: TGTGCCAGCAGCTTACCGTTGGGGCGCGAGCAGTACTTC
CDR3: CASSLPLGREQYF

D: TRBD1
length: 14
size: NA
J: TRBJ2-5
V: TRBV6-5
DNA: TGTGCCAGCAGACCTCCAGGGACAGGACTCGGGCAGTACTTC
CDR3: CASRPPGTGLGQYF

D: NA
length: 14
size: few
J: TRBJ2-3
V: TRBV7-9
DNA: TGTGCCAGCAGCTCACGAGGTAGCGGAGATACGCAGTATTTT
CDR3: CASSSRGSGDTQYF

D: TRBD1
length: 16
size: NA
J: TRBJ1-6
V: TRBV7-2
DNA: TGTGCCAGCAGCCCTCAGGGGGCCTCCTATAATTCACCCCTCCACTTT
CDR3: CASSPQGASYNSPLHF

D: TRBD2
length: 13
size: NA
J: TRBJ2-5
V: TRBV5-6
DNA: TGTGCCAGCAGCGCGCGGGGGGGCGAGACCCAGTACTTC
CDR3: CASSARGGETQYF

D: TRBD2
length: 16
size: NA
J: TRBJ2-4
V: TRBV5-5
DNA: TGTGCCAGCAGCTTGGGGTTAGCGGGAGGAACATACATTCAGTACTTC
CDR3: CASSLGLAGGTYIQYF

D: NA
length: 15
size: NA
J: TRBJ1-1
V: TRBV25-1
DNA: TGTGCCAGCAGTGAAACCGTCTTGGGACACCTTGAAGCTTTCTTT
CDR3: CASSETVLGHLEAFF

D: TRBD1
length: 16
size: NA
J: TRBJ1-2
V: TRBV10-2
DNA: TGCGCCAGCGCCGGGACAGGGGGCGCGGAGGGGAATGGCTACACCTTC
CDR3: CASAGTGGAEGNGYTF

D: NA
length: 14
size: NA
J: TRBJ1-1
V: TRBV5-1
DNA: TGCGCCAGCAGCTTGGAGCCTGTGAACACTGAAGCTTTCTTT
CDR3: CASSLEPVNTEAFF

D: NA
length: 13
size: NA
J: TRBJ1-6
V: TRBV25-1
DNA: TGTGCCAGCAGTGAACCGGGACTGTCACCCCTCCACTTT
CDR3: CASSEPGLSPLHF

D: NA
length: 13
size: NA
J: TRBJ1-1
V: TRBV9
DNA: TGTGCCAGCAGCGTAGTGGCTGAGGGCCGAGCTTTCTTT
CDR3: CASSVVAEGRAFF

D: NA
length: 13
size: NA
J: TRBJ1-2
V: TRBV27
DNA: TGTGCCAGCAGATCCACAGGCTTCTATGGCTACACCTTC
CDR3: CASRSTGFYGYTF

D: TRBD1
length: 13
size: NA
J: TRBJ1-5
V: TRBV30
DNA: TGTGCCGGACTTGGACAGGCCAATCAGCCCCAGCATTTT
CDR3: CAGLGQANQPQHF

D: NA
length: 15
size: NA
J: TRBJ2-2
V: TRBV5-1
DNA: TGCGCCAGCAGCGTCGATGAGAGGCATGGCGGGGAGCTGTTTTTT
CDR3: CASSVDERHGGELFF

D: NA
length: 15
size: few
J: TRBJ2-5
V: TRBV5-6
DNA: TGTGCCAGCAGCGGAAGACCCAGGGGAAGAGAGACCCAGTACTTC
CDR3: CASSGRPRGRETQYF